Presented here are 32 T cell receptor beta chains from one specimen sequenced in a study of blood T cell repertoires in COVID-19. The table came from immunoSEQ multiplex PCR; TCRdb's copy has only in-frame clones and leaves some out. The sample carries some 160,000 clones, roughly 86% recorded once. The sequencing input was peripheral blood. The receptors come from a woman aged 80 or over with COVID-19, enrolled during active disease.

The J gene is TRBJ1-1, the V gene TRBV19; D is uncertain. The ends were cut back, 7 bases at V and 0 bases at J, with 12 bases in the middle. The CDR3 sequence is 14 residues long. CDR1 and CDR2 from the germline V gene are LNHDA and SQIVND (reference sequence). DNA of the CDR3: TGTGCCAGTACTCGGACGGGAATGAACACTGAAGCTTTCTTT. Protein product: CASTRTGMNTEAFF. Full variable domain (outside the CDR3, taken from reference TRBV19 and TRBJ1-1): DGGITQSPKYLFRKEGQNVTLSCEQNLNHDAMYWYRQDPGQGLRLIYYSQIVNDFQKGDIAEGYSVSREKKESFPLTVTSAQKNPTAFYLCASTRTGMNTEAFFGQGTRLTVV.

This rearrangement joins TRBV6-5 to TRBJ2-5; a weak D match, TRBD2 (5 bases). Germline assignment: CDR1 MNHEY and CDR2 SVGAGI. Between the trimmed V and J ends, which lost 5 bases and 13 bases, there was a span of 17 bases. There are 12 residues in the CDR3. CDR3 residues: CASSTPGSLAYF. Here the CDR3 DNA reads TGTGCCAGCAGTACACCGGGGTCGTTGGCGTACTTC.

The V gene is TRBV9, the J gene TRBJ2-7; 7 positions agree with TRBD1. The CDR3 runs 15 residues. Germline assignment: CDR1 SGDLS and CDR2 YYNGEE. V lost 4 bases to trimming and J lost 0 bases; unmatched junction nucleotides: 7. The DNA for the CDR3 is TGTGCCAGCAGCCTACAGGGACAGAGCTCCTACGAGCAGTACTTC. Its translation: CASSLQGQSSYEQYF.

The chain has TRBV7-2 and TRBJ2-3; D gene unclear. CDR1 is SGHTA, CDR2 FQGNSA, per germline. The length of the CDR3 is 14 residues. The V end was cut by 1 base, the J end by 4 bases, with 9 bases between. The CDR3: CASSLVALPDTQYF. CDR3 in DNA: TGTGCCAGCAGCTTAGTTGCGCTACCAGATACGCAGTATTTT.

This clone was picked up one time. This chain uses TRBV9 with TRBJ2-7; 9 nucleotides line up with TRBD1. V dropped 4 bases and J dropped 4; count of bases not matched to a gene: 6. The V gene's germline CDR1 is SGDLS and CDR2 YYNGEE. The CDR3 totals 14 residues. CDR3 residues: CASSPGQGPYEQYF. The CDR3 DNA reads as TGTGCCAGCAGCCCAGGACAGGGGCCTTACGAGCAGTACTTC. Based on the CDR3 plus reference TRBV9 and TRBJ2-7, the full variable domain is DSGVTQTPKHLITATGQRVTLRCSPRSGDLSVYWYQQSLDQGLQFLIQYYNGEERAKGNILERFSAQQFPDLHSELNLSSLELGDSALYFCASSPGQGPYEQYFGPGTRLTVT.

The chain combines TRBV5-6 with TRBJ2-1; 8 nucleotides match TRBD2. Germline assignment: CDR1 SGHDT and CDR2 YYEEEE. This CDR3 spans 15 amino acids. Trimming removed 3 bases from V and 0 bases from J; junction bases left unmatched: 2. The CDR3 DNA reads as TGTGCCAGCAGCTATAGCGGGAACTCCTACAATGAGCAGTTCTTC. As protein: CASSYSGNSYNEQFF. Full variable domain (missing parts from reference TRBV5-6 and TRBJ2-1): DAGVTQSPTHLIKTRGQQVTLRCSPKSGHDTVSWYQQALGQGPQFIFQYYEEEERQRGNFPDRFSGHQFPNYSSELNVNALLLGDSALYLCASSYSGNSYNEQFFGPGTRLTVL.

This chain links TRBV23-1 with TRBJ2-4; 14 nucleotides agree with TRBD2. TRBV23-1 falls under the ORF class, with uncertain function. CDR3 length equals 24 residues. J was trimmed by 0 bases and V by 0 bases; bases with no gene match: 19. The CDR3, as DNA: TGCGCCAGCAGTCAATCATGGCCCGGGACTAGCGGGAGAGGGGAGTTGGTAGCCAAAAACATTCAGTACTTC. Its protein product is CASSQSWPGTSGRGELVAKNIQYF.

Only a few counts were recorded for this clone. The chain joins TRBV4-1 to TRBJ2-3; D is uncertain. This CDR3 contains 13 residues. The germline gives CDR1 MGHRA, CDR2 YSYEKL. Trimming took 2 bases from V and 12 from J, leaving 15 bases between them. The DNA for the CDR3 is TGCGCCAGCAGCCAATCCGACACCTCCGAACAGTATTTT. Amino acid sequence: CASSQSDTSEQYF.

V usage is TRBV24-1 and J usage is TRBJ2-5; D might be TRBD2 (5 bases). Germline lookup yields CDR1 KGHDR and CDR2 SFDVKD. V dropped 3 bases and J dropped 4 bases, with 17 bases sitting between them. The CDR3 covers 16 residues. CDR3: CATSDTLGRAGETQYF. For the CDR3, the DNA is TGTGCCACCAGTGATACCTTAGGTAGGGCGGGAGAGACCCAGTACTTC.

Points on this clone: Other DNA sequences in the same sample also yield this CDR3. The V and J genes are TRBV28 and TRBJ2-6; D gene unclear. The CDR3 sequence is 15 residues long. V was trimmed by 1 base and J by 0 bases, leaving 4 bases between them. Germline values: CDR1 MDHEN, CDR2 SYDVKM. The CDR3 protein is CASSLSGSGANVLTF. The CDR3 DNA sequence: TGTGCCAGCAGTTTATCCGGCTCTGGGGCCAACGTCCTGACTTTC.

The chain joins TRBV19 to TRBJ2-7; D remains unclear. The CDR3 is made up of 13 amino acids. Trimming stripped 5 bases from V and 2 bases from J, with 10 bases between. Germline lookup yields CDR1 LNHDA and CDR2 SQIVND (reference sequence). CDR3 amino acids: CASSAGLTYEQYF. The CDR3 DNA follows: TGTGCCAGTAGTGCCGGGTTGACCTACGAGCAGTACTTC.

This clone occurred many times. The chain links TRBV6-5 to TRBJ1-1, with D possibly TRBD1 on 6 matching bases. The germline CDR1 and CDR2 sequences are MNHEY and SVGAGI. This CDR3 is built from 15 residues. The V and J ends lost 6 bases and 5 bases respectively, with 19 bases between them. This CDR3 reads CASRTPARGRTEAFF. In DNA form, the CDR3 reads TGTGCCAGCAGGACCCCCGCCAGGGGTCGAACTGAAGCTTTCTTT.

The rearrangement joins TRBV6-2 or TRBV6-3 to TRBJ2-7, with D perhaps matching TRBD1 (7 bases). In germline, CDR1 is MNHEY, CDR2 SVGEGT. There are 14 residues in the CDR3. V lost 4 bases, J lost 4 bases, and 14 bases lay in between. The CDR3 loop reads CASSLLQGRYEQYF. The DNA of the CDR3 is TGTGCCAGCAGTTTGTTACAGGGGAGGTACGAGCAGTACTTC.

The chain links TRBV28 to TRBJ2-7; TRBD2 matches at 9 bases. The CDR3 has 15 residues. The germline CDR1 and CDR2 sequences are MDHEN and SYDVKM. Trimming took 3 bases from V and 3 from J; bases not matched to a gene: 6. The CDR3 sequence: CASSFASGKNYEQYF. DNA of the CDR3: TGTGCCAGCAGTTTCGCTAGCGGGAAAAACTACGAGCAGTACTTC.

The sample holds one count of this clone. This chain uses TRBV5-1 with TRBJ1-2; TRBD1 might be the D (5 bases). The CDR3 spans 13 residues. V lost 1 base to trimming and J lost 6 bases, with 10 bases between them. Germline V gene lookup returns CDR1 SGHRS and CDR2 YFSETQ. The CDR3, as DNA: TGCGCCAGCAGCTTGACAAGGGGTAATGGCTACACCTTC. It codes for CASSLTRGNGYTF.

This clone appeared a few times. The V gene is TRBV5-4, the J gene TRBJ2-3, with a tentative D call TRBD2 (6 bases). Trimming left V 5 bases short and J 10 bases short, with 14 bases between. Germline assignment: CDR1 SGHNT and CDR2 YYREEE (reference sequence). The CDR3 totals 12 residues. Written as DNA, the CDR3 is TGTGCCAGCAGTGCTGGGGGGAATGCGCAGTATTTT. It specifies CASSAGGNAQYF.

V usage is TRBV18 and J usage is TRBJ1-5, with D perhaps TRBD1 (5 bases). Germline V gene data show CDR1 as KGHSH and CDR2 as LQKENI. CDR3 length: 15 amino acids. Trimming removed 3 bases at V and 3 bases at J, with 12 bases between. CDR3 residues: CASSPGGGSNQPQHF. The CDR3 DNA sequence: TGTGCCAGCTCACCCGGCGGGGGGTCCAATCAGCCCCAGCATTTT.

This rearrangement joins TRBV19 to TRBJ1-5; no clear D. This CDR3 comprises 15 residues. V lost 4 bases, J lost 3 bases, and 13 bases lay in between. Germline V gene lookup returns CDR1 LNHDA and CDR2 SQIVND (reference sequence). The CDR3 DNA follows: TGTGCCAGTAGTACCGTTGCGGCATCCAATCAGCCCCAGCATTTT. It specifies CASSTVAASNQPQHF.

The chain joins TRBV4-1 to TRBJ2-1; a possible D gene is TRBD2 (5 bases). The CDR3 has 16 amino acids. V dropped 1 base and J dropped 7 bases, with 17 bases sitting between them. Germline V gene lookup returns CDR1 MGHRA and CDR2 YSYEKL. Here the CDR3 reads CASSQVLDRKNNEQFF. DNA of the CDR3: TGCGCCAGCAGCCAAGTACTAGACCGCAAAAATAATGAGCAGTTCTTC.

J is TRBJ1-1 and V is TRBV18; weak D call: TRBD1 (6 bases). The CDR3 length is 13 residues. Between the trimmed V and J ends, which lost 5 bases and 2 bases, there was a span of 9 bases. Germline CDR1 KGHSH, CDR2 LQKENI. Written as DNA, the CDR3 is TGTGCCAGCTCAACGGACAGTAACACTGAAGCTTTCTTT. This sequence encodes CASSTDSNTEAFF.

Here the CDR3 DNA reads TGCGCCAGCAGCCAAGACGGGGGACAGGGTGAAATTTTAGGAGATACGCAGTATTTT. This codes for CASSQDGGQGEILGDTQYF. The chain is built from TRBV4-1 and TRBJ2-3; TRBD1 aligns across 9 bases. V gave up 0 bases and J gave up 5 bases; unmatched junction bases: 15. Germline CDR1 MGHRA, CDR2 YSYEKL. The CDR3 spans 19 residues.

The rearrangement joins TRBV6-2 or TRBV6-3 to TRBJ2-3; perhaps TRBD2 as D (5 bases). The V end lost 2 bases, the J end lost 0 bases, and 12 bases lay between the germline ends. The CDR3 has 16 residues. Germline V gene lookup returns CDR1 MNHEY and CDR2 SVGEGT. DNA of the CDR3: TGTGCCAGCAGTTACCTTCCTGGCGGGAGCACAGATACGCAGTATTTT. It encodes CASSYLPGGSTDTQYF.

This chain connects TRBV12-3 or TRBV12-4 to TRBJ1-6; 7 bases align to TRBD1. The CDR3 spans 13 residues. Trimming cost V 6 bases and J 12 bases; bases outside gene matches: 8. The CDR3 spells CASRIGGAGPLHF. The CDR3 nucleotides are TGTGCCAGCAGAATAGGGGGCGCGGGACCCCTCCACTTT.

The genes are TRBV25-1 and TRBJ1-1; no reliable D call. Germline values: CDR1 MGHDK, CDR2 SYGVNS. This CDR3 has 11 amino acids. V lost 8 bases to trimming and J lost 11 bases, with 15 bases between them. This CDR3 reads CASAKGREAFF. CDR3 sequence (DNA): TGTGCCAGCGCAAAAGGGAGGGAGGCTTTCTTT.

This CDR3 reads CASSQGTGTAGNTIYF. CDR3 DNA sequence: TGTGCCAGCAGCCAAGGGACAGGGACGGCTGGAAACACCATATATTTT. The V gene is TRBV7-3, the J gene TRBJ1-3, with TRBD1 identical over 9 bases. V was pared by 5 bases and J by 2 bases, with 7 bases of the junction left unmatched. Germline V gene lookup returns CDR1 SGHTA and CDR2 FQGTGA. The CDR3 extends over 16 amino acids.

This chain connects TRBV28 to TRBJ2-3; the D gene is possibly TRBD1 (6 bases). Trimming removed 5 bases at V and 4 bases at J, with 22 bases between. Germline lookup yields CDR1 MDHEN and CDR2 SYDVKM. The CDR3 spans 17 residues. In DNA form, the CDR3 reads TGTGCCAGCAGTAGAACCCCTACAGGGATGGGGCCAGATACGCAGTATTTT. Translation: CASSRTPTGMGPDTQYF.

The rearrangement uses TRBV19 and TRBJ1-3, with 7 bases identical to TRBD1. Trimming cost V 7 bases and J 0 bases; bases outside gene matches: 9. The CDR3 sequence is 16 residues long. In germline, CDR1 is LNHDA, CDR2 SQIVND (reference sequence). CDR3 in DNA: TGTGCCAGTACCATGGGAGACAGGGTCTCTGGAAACACCATATATTTT. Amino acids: CASTMGDRVSGNTIYF. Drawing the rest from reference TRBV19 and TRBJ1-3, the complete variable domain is DGGITQSPKYLFRKEGQNVTLSCEQNLNHDAMYWYRQDPGQGLRLIYYSQIVNDFQKGDIAEGYSVSREKKESFPLTVTSAQKNPTAFYLCASTMGDRVSGNTIYFGEGSWLTVV.

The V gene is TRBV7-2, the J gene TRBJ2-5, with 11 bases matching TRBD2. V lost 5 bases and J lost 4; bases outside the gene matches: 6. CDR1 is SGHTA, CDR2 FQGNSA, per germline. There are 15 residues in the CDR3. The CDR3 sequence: CASSLLLAGGETQYF. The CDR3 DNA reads TGTGCCAGCAGCCTCCTGCTAGCGGGAGGAGAGACCCAGTACTTC.

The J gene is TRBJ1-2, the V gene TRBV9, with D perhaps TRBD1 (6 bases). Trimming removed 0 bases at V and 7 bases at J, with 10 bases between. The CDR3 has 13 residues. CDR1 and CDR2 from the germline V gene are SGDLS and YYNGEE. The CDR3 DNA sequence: TGTGCCAGCAGCGTAGAGGGGGGGAGTGGCTACACCTTC. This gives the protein CASSVEGGSGYTF.

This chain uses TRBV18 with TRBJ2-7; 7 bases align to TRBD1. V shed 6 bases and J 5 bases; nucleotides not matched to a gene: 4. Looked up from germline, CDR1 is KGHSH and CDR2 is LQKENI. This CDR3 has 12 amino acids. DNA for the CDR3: TGTGCCAGCTCGCAACAGGGGAACGAGCAGTACTTC. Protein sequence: CASSQQGNEQYF.

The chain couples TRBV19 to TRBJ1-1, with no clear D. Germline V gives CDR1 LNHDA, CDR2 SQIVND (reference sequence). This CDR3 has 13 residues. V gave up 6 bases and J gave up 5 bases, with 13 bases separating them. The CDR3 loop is CASRGIEGTEAFF. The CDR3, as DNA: TGTGCCAGTAGGGGGATTGAGGGTACTGAAGCTTTCTTT.

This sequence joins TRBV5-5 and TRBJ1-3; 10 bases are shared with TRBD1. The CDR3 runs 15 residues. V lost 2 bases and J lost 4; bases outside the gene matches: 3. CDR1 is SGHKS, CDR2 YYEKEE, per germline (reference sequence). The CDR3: CASSLPGQGGNTIYF. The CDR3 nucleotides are TGTGCCAGCAGCTTACCGGGACAGGGGGGAAACACCATATATTTT.